These 32 T cell receptor beta chains were all obtained from the same sample, sequenced in a study of shared clonotypes between healthy human individuals (dated by TCRdb to the early 2020s). Library construction relied on the immunoSEQ multiplex PCR assay. What TCRdb holds here is the immuneACCESS table cut down to in-frame rearrangements. Part of the clones is not present; checked against another copy, under half of the missing clones reflect an unresolved V gene, and the others are unexplained. This sample holds approximately 980,000 clones; around three quarters were observed only once. The ten top clones hold about 1.5% of the sample. Sequenced input: memory CD4+ T cells sorted from blood. The intended sense of this specimen's cell subset or site label: CD45RA-negative fraction. The receptors were sampled from a man younger than 35 in good health.

The rearrangement joins TRBV7-8 to TRBJ2-6; D not resolved. Trimming left V 2 bases short and J 2 bases short, with 19 bases between. The CDR3 spans 19 residues. Germline CDR1 is SGHVS and CDR2 is FQNEAQ. The CDR3 nucleotides are TGTGCCAGCAGCTTACCGTCGGTGGTAGTTTCCCCTGGGGCCAACGTCCTGACTTTC. Its protein is CASSLPSVVVSPGANVLTF.

This chain connects TRBV19 to TRBJ2-5; a weak D match, TRBD2 (5 bases). This CDR3 has 15 amino acids. The V and J ends lost 5 bases and 2 bases respectively, with 15 bases between them. Germline V CDR1 and CDR2: LNHDA, SQIVND (reference sequence). The CDR3 is CASSAYGLVQETQYF. CDR3 DNA: TGTGCCAGTAGTGCCTATGGACTGGTACAAGAGACCCAGTACTTC.

This chain connects TRBV4-1 to TRBJ1-2; D unresolved. Trimming took off 4 bases at V and 0 bases at J, with 12 bases between the two ends. Germline assignment: CDR1 MGHRA and CDR2 YSYEKL. This CDR3 comprises 15 residues. The chain's CDR3 is CASSLETGTNYGYTF. CDR3 sequence (DNA): TGCGCCAGCAGCCTGGAAACGGGAACTAACTATGGCTACACCTTC.

The chain joins TRBV9 to TRBJ2-1, with 8 positions matching TRBD1. Germline trimming cut 3 bases from V and 0 bases from J; bases unmatched to any gene: 2. The CDR3 length is 15 residues. Germline V lookup: CDR1 SGDLS, CDR2 YYNGEE. The DNA of the CDR3 is TGTGCCAGCAGCGCGGGACAGGTCTCCTACAATGAGCAGTTCTTC. Amino acid sequence: CASSAGQVSYNEQFF.

The genes are TRBV6-5 and TRBJ1-2; the D gene is possibly TRBD1 (5 bases). Trimming shortened V by 6 bases and J by 5 bases, and 16 bases separated the two germline ends. Germline V gene lookup returns CDR1 MNHEY and CDR2 SVGAGI. The CDR3 extends over 14 amino acids. CDR3 bases: TGTGCCAGCAGGAAACAGGCTACACGGTATGGCTACACCTTC. This encodes CASRKQATRYGYTF.

The sample holds a few counts of this clone. This chain uses TRBV9 with TRBJ2-2, with D tentatively TRBD1 or TRBD2 (5 bases each). This CDR3 contains 14 residues. The germline V gene encodes CDR1 SGDLS and CDR2 YYNGEE. Trimming cost V 3 bases and J 7 bases, with 13 bases left between them. The DNA of the CDR3 is TGTGCCAGCAGCGATCAGGGACGGGGCGGGGAGCTGTTTTTT. Protein product: CASSDQGRGGELFF.

The rearrangement uses TRBV9 and TRBJ2-5; 9 bases fit TRBD1. CDR1 is SGDLS, CDR2 YYNGEE, per germline. J gave up 1 base and V 2 bases, and 9 bases lay outside the gene matches. The CDR3 totals 17 residues. CDR3: CASSVFPMTGGQETQYF. CDR3 bases: TGTGCCAGCAGCGTCTTTCCTATGACAGGGGGCCAAGAGACCCAGTACTTC.

This chain links TRBV7-2 with TRBJ2-1; TRBD1 matches at 7 bases. The germline V gene has CDR1 SGHTA and CDR2 FQGNSA. This CDR3 has 13 amino acids. With 1 base clipped from V and 9 bases from J, the junction kept 3 bases outside the gene matches. CDR3 region: CASSLGPGGEQFF. In DNA form, the CDR3 reads TGTGCCAGCAGCTTAGGGCCAGGGGGTGAGCAGTTCTTC.

This clone was seen a few times. This chain connects TRBV7-3 to TRBJ2-5; D is unclear. The CDR3 consists of 13 residues. Deletions cut 5 bases from V and 6 bases from J, with 13 bases between. The V gene's germline CDR1 is SGHTA and CDR2 FQGTGA. In DNA form, the CDR3 reads TGTGCCAGCAGCCAGGCCCCCGCACAGACCCAGTACTTC. Translated, it gives CASSQAPAQTQYF.

The genes are TRBV5-6 and TRBJ2-3; D may be TRBD1 (7 bases). The length of the CDR3 is 15 residues. Germline CDR1 is SGHDT and CDR2 is YYEEEE. Trimming left V 4 bases short and J 2 bases short, with 14 bases between. The CDR3 sequence: CASSGGTDNTDTQYF. The CDR3 bases are TGTGCCAGCAGCGGGGGGACAGATAACACAGATACGCAGTATTTT.

This clone was seen a single time. The chain carries TRBV7-9 and TRBJ2-5; D unresolved. Trimming removed 2 bases at V and 1 base at J, with 8 bases between. The CDR3 runs to 14 residues. Germline CDR1 SEHNR, CDR2 FQNEAQ (reference sequence). The CDR3 region is CASSLSHSQETQYF. CDR3 nucleotides: TGTGCCAGCAGCTTAAGCCACAGCCAAGAGACCCAGTACTTC.

The chain is built from TRBV2 and TRBJ2-5, with 10 bases lining up with TRBD2. The ends lost 7 bases at V and 6 bases at J; junction bases unmatched: 17. CDR1 is SNHLY, CDR2 FYNNEI, per germline. This CDR3 has 17 amino acids. CDR3 nucleotides: TGTGCCAGCACGCTAAAGAGCGGGACTAGCGTAAAACAGACCCAGTACTTC. This codes for CASTLKSGTSVKQTQYF.

The chain carries TRBV7-2 and TRBJ2-5; TRBD1 matches 7 bases. CDR1 is SGHTA, CDR2 FQGNSA, per germline. The CDR3 length is 14 residues. With V trimmed by 5 bases and J by 1 base, 4 bases remained unmatched. CDR3 nucleotides: TGTGCCAGCAGCAAGGGACAGACCCAAGAGACCCAGTACTTC. Its protein is CASSKGQTQETQYF. The full variable domain, its missing parts supplied by reference TRBV7-2 and TRBJ2-5, is GAGVSQSPSNKVTEKGKDVELRCDPISGHTALYWYRQSLGQGLEFLIYFQGNSAPDKSGLPSDRFSAERTGGSVSTLTIQRTQQEDSAVYLCASSKGQTQETQYFGPGTRLLVL.

In this sample, this clone turned up a few times. J is TRBJ1-5 and V is TRBV4-1; the D is unclear. The germline gives CDR1 MGHRA, CDR2 YSYEKL. This CDR3 has 15 residues. V shed 4 bases and J shed 0 bases, with 10 bases lying between them. The CDR3: CASSLSDNSNQPQHF. The DNA for the CDR3 is TGCGCCAGCAGCCTGTCAGACAATAGCAATCAGCCCCAGCATTTT.

This clone was recorded many times. This sequence joins TRBV7-2 and TRBJ2-3; 11 bases line up with TRBD2. Germline V CDR1 and CDR2: SGHTA, FQGNSA. Germline trimming cut 4 bases from V and 8 bases from J; bases unmatched to any gene: 8. This CDR3 has 15 amino acids. For the CDR3, the DNA is TGTGCCAGCAGCTCAACCGGGACTAGCGGATTTACGCAGTATTTT. It specifies CASSSTGTSGFTQYF.

The rearrangement links TRBV30 to TRBJ2-1; D ambiguous. This CDR3 is 12 amino acids long. The V gene lost 3 bases and the J gene lost 7 bases, with 10 bases spanning the gap. Germline CDR1 is GTSNPN and CDR2 is SVGIG (reference sequence). The CDR3 region is CAWSEIGNEQFF. Written as DNA, the CDR3 is TGTGCCTGGAGCGAGATTGGGAATGAGCAGTTCTTC.

This clone was found once. V and J are TRBV29-1 and TRBJ1-2, with a tentative D call TRBD1 (6 bases). The ends were cut back, 0 bases at V and 8 bases at J, with 19 bases in the middle. Per germline, CDR1 SQVTM and CDR2 ANQGSEA. The CDR3 runs 15 residues. The CDR3 reads CSVEDSRTERNGYTF. The CDR3 DNA follows: TGCAGCGTTGAAGACTCTAGGACAGAACGTAACGGCTACACCTTC.

The rearrangement joins TRBV2 to TRBJ2-7, with TRBD2 matching 9 bases. V lost 1 base to trimming and J lost 0 bases; unmatched junction nucleotides: 4. CDR3 length: 16 residues. Germline-derived CDR1 and CDR2 are SNHLY and FYNNEI. CDR3 in amino acids: CASSEGLAGHSYEQYF. The CDR3 DNA reads as TGTGCCAGCAGTGAAGGGCTAGCGGGACACTCCTACGAGCAGTACTTC.

The chain uses TRBV11-2 and TRBJ2-1; no reliable D call. The CDR3 is 15 amino acids. Trimming stripped 3 bases from V and 4 bases from J, with 13 bases between. Per the germline V gene, CDR1 is SGHAT and CDR2 is FQNNGV. The CDR3 region is CASSFVNYRYNEQFF. As DNA, the CDR3 is TGTGCCAGCAGCTTCGTAAATTATCGTTACAATGAGCAGTTCTTC.

V usage is TRBV2 and J usage is TRBJ1-5; 7 nucleotides agree with TRBD1. In germline, CDR1 is SNHLY, CDR2 FYNNEI. The CDR3 extends over 15 amino acids. The V gene end was trimmed by 11 bases and the J gene end by 2 bases; junction bases not matched to a gene: 12. The CDR3 protein is CAVSKTGQGNQPQHF. The CDR3 DNA is TGTGCCGTCTCGAAGACAGGGCAAGGCAATCAGCCCCAGCATTTT.

This rearrangement joins TRBV5-1 to TRBJ1-6, with D perhaps TRBD1 (6 bases). Germline V lookup: CDR1 SGHRS, CDR2 YFSETQ. This CDR3 spans 13 amino acids. The V and J ends lost 3 bases and 10 bases respectively, with 11 bases between them. CDR3 sequence (DNA): TGCGCCAGCAGCTCCGATGGGGGCTCACCCCTCCACTTT. Protein sequence: CASSSDGGSPLHF.

This clone was detected a few times. V gene TRBV5-1 combines with J gene TRBJ1-1; no clear D gene. This CDR3 spans 13 amino acids. V lost 4 bases and J lost 0, with 7 bases in between. Germline CDR1 is SGHRS and CDR2 is YFSETQ. CDR3 bases: TGCGCCAGCAGCGCTAGCATGAACACTGAAGCTTTCTTT. Translated, it gives CASSASMNTEAFF.

A note on this clone: Other nucleotide sequences in the sample specify the same CDR3. J is TRBJ1-2 and V is TRBV5-5; D remains unclear. V lost 0 bases to trimming and J lost 5 bases, with 8 bases between them. From germline, CDR1 is SGHKS and CDR2 YYEKEE (reference sequence). The CDR3 contains 13 residues. DNA for the CDR3: TGTGCCAGCAGCTTGGCCCCAGGATATGGCTACACCTTC. This translates into CASSLAPGYGYTF.

Remarks on this clone: Other nucleotide sequences from this sample produce the same CDR3. V usage is TRBV27 and J usage is TRBJ1-1; possibly TRBD1 for D (5 bases). Germline V gene data show CDR1 as MNHEY and CDR2 as SMNVEV (reference sequence). CDR3 length equals 14 residues. V was pared by 1 base and J by 3 bases, with 9 bases between. The CDR3 region is CASSLWGRDTEAFF. CDR3 bases: TGTGCCAGCAGTTTATGGGGCAGGGACACTGAAGCTTTCTTT.

V gene TRBV19 combines with J gene TRBJ1-1, with TRBD1 matching 10 bases. CDR3 length: 15 residues. Germline V CDR1 and CDR2: LNHDA, SQIVND (reference sequence). V trimming: 6 bases; J trimming: 7 bases; junction bases outside the gene matches: 11. This CDR3 reads CASSLGTGESSEAFF. CDR3 bases: TGTGCCAGTAGCCTCGGGACAGGGGAAAGCAGTGAAGCTTTCTTT.

DNA of the CDR3: TGTGCCAGCGGAGACAGAGCAGAGACCCAGTACTTC. It yields the protein CASGDRAETQYF. This rearrangement joins TRBV27 to TRBJ2-5; D is possibly TRBD1 (5 bases). CDR1 and CDR2 (germline): MNHEY, SMNVEV (reference sequence). Trimming cost V 8 bases and J 4 bases, with 11 bases left between them. This CDR3 is 12 amino acids long.

The sample holds a few counts of this clone. This rearrangement joins TRBV27 to TRBJ2-2, with D uncertain. Germline CDR1 is MNHEY and CDR2 is SMNVEV (reference sequence). V gave up 4 bases and J gave up 7 bases, with 7 bases separating them. CDR3 length equals 12 residues. The CDR3 sequence is CASSYLYGELFF. The CDR3 DNA reads as TGTGCCAGCAGTTACCTGTACGGGGAGCTGTTTTTT.

The chain carries TRBV9 and TRBJ1-4; weak D call: TRBD1 (5 bases). The CDR3 extends over 15 amino acids. V lost 4 bases, J lost 7 bases, and 17 bases lay in between. Germline lookup yields CDR1 SGDLS and CDR2 YYNGEE. The CDR3 DNA reads TGTGCCAGCAGCAGATACCAGGCAGGGAGTGAAAAACTGTTTTTT. Protein sequence: CASSRYQAGSEKLFF. The full variable domain, completed using reference TRBV9 and TRBJ1-4, is DSGVTQTPKHLITATGQRVTLRCSPRSGDLSVYWYQQSLDQGLQFLIQYYNGEERAKGNILERFSAQQFPDLHSELNLSSLELGDSALYFCASSRYQAGSEKLFFGSGTQLSVL.

This sequence joins TRBV7-9 and TRBJ2-7; D possibly corresponds to TRBD1 (6 bases). This CDR3 is built from 14 residues. Per germline, CDR1 SEHNR and CDR2 FQNEAQ (reference sequence). V was pared by 2 bases and J by 3 bases, with 11 bases between. In nucleotides, the CDR3 is TGTGCCAGCAGCTTAAATAGGGGGTACTACGAGCAGTACTTC. Its protein is CASSLNRGYYEQYF.

On this clone: One end of the junction varies from germline; a read error may be responsible. The CDR3 DNA reads TGTGCTAGCAACCCGGGGGGGCCTAATAATTCACCCCTCCACTTT. Translating it yields CASNPGGPNNSPLHF. The chain combines TRBV7-7 with TRBJ1-6, with TRBD1 as a possible D gene (6 bases). The CDR3 spans 15 residues. Germline CDR1 and CDR2: SSHAT and FNYEAQ (reference sequence).

The chain employs TRBV11-3 and TRBJ2-3, with 11 bases that match TRBD2. The CDR3 is 17 amino acids. V lost 1 base and J lost 4; bases outside the gene matches: 7. Germline CDR1 is SGHNT and CDR2 is YENEEA. As DNA, the CDR3 is TGTGCCAGCAGCTTAGGAGGTAGCGGGGGGGCTGCAGATACGCAGTATTTT. Translated, it gives CASSLGGSGGAADTQYF.

Worth noting for this clone: The same CDR3 also results from other DNA sequences found in this sample. The chain joins TRBV9 to TRBJ2-3, with TRBD1 matching 7 bases. Losses at the gene ends were 4 bases for V and 0 bases for J; bases not matched to a gene: 8. This CDR3 spans 16 amino acids. Looked up from germline, CDR1 is SGDLS and CDR2 is YYNGEE. The CDR3 here is CASSPRTGSSTDTQYF. In DNA, the CDR3 is TGTGCCAGCAGCCCCCGGACAGGCTCTAGCACAGATACGCAGTATTTT. Supplemented by reference TRBV9 and TRBJ2-3, the full variable domain reads DSGVTQTPKHLITATGQRVTLRCSPRSGDLSVYWYQQSLDQGLQFLIQYYNGEERAKGNILERFSAQQFPDLHSELNLSSLELGDSALYFCASSPRTGSSTDTQYFGPGTRLTVL.